One sample yielded the 27 T cell receptor beta chains listed below, sequenced in a study of blood T cell repertoires in COVID-19. The protocol was immunoSEQ multiplex PCR, while the TCRdb copy is restricted to in-frame clones and leaves out a portion. Seen here are about 140,000 clones, approximately 85% observed once, and the top ten hold about 3.2%. Specimen: peripheral blood. Source of these receptors: a man over 45 with acute or convalescent COVID-19.

The chain has TRBV29-1 and TRBJ1-2; 8 bases map to TRBD1. Per germline, CDR1 SQVTM and CDR2 ANQGSEA. The junction had 3 bases not matched to a gene; V was cut back by 6 bases and J by 3 bases. CDR3 length equals 12 residues. CDR3 coding DNA: TGCAGCGTCAGGGGGCAGGACTATGGCTACACCTTC. It yields the protein CSVRGQDYGYTF.

This clone has just one count. This chain links TRBV18 with TRBJ2-5, with 12 bases matching TRBD1. The germline gives CDR1 KGHSH, CDR2 LQKENI. The CDR3 totals 15 residues. Trimming cost V 5 bases and J 5 bases; bases outside gene matches: 6. CDR3 protein: CASSEGTGGLETQYF. The CDR3 DNA sequence: TGTGCCAGCTCAGAGGGGACAGGGGGCTTGGAGACCCAGTACTTC.

This clone was recorded only once. The chain couples TRBV19 to TRBJ1-1, with 7 positions matching TRBD1. Germline V gene lookup returns CDR1 LNHDA and CDR2 SQIVND (reference sequence). The J segment lost 0 bases and the V segment lost 2 bases, leaving 3 bases of the junction unmatched. The CDR3 covers 15 residues. The CDR3 DNA reads TGTGCCAGTAGTATATCAGGGGGTGTGAACACTGAAGCTTTCTTT. Translation gives CASSISGGVNTEAFF.

This clone showed up just once. V is TRBV6-5 and J is TRBJ2-7; tentatively, D is TRBD1 (6 bases). In germline, CDR1 is MNHEY, CDR2 SVGAGI. Trimming took off 6 bases at V and 3 bases at J, with 12 bases between the two ends. The CDR3 sequence is 13 residues long. CDR3 sequence reads: CASRPQGGYEQYF. The DNA of the CDR3 is TGTGCCAGCAGACCCCAAGGGGGCTACGAGCAGTACTTC.

About this clone: One end of the junction fails to match germline, which may point to a read error. Written as DNA, the CDR3 is TGTGCCAGCAGCTTACTGGACAGGGTCTCCCACGAGCAGTACTTC. Its protein is CASSLLDRVSHEQYF. The chain employs TRBV7-2 and TRBJ2-7; 8 bases match TRBD1. Per germline, CDR1 SGHTA and CDR2 FQGNSA. This CDR3 has 15 amino acids.

V and J are TRBV4-1 and TRBJ1-2; D is perhaps TRBD1 (6 bases). V was shortened by 6 bases and J by 6 bases, with 14 bases between the two germline ends. CDR1 and CDR2 (germline): MGHRA, YSYEKL. This CDR3 has 13 residues. In nucleotides, the CDR3 is TGCGCCAGCAGGAGGGGGGGGCTGGATGGCTACACCTTC. This encodes CASRRGGLDGYTF.

About this clone: One end of the junction is discordant with germline, which a read error may explain. The chain links TRBV11-3 to TRBJ2-7; 8 bases line up with TRBD2. Germline CDR1 and CDR2: SGHNT and YENEEA. The CDR3 has 14 residues. CDR3 DNA sequence: TGTGCCAGCAGCTCCAGGACTAGCTCCCACGAGCAGTACTTC. Its protein is CASSSRTSSHEQYF.

The CDR3 is CASSLGTGGVEQFF. The CDR3 nucleotides are TGTGCCAGCAGCTTAGGAACAGGGGGTGTGGAGCAGTTCTTC. This chain uses TRBV11-3 with TRBJ2-1; TRBD1 matches at 8 bases. The germline gives CDR1 SGHNT, CDR2 YENEEA. This CDR3 is built from 14 residues. J lost 10 bases, V lost 1 base, and 6 bases had no gene match.

This chain uses TRBV2 with TRBJ2-1, with 7 bases fitting TRBD1. The V segment lost 6 bases and the J segment 9 bases; nucleotides outside the gene matches: 5. Germline V CDR1 and CDR2: SNHLY, FYNNEI. The CDR3 is made up of 12 amino acids. CDR3 region: CASSGTDLEQFF. The CDR3 DNA reads TGTGCCAGCAGCGGGACAGACCTTGAGCAGTTCTTC.

This clone was detected only once. The CDR3 region has the DNA TGTGCCAGCAGTCTGGCCGGGACTAGCGGGAGTGATGAGCAGTTCTTC. This translates into CASSLAGTSGSDEQFF. The chain recombines TRBV28 with TRBJ2-1; TRBD2 matches at 14 bases. Germline V gives CDR1 MDHEN, CDR2 SYDVKM. The CDR3 sequence is 16 residues long. Trimming cost V 5 bases and J 8 bases; bases outside gene matches: 8.

The CDR3 DNA follows: TGTGCCAGCAGTTTCACTCCGGACAGGGATTTTACAGATACGCAGTATTTT. Its protein product is CASSFTPDRDFTDTQYF. This chain connects TRBV28 to TRBJ2-3; TRBD1 agrees at 8 bases. In germline, CDR1 is MDHEN, CDR2 SYDVKM. The ends lost 3 bases at V and 3 bases at J; junction bases unmatched: 11. This CDR3 has 17 residues. Supplemented by reference TRBV28 and TRBJ2-3, the full variable domain reads DVKVTQSSRYLVKRTGEKVFLECVQDMDHENMFWYRQDPGLGLRLIYFSYDVKMKEKGDIPEGYSVSREKKERFSLILESASTNQTSMYLCASSFTPDRDFTDTQYFGPGTRLTVL.

The chain employs TRBV5-1 and TRBJ2-5; no firm D call. There are 15 residues in the CDR3. CDR1 and CDR2 (germline): SGHRS, YFSETQ. The V end lost 0 bases, the J end lost 4 bases, and 13 bases lay between the germline ends. The CDR3 reads CASSLDAEHLETQYF. Here the CDR3 DNA reads TGCGCCAGCAGCTTGGACGCGGAGCACTTAGAGACCCAGTACTTC.

The V and J genes are TRBV6-5 and TRBJ1-2; 7 nucleotides align to TRBD1. Trimming at V came to 5 bases and at J to 4 bases, leaving 10 bases not matched to a gene. Germline V gene lookup returns CDR1 MNHEY and CDR2 SVGAGI. The CDR3 is 15 amino acids. The CDR3 reads CASSHGTADAYGYTF. Here the CDR3 DNA reads TGTGCCAGCAGTCACGGGACAGCGGACGCCTATGGCTACACCTTC.

This clone was counted a few times. This chain connects TRBV18 to TRBJ1-5; D is possibly TRBD1 (6 bases). V was cut by 2 bases and J by 4 bases, with 9 bases left in between. The CDR3 runs to 14 residues. Germline V lookup: CDR1 KGHSH, CDR2 LQKENI. The CDR3 sequence is CASSPFGTNQPQHF. CDR3 sequence (DNA): TGTGCCAGCTCACCATTCGGGACAAATCAGCCCCAGCATTTT.

This clone occurred once. Written as DNA, the CDR3 is TGCGCCAGCAGCTTGGCCGCACAGTCCTACGAGCAGTACTTC. This encodes CASSLAAQSYEQYF. The rearrangement uses TRBV5-1 and TRBJ2-7; D is ambiguous. Deletions cut 0 bases from V and 1 base from J, with 8 bases between. This CDR3 is 14 amino acids long. In germline, CDR1 is SGHRS, CDR2 YFSETQ.

J is TRBJ2-1 and V is TRBV24-1; D perhaps matches TRBD2 (6 bases). V was clipped by 5 bases and J by 3 bases, with 16 bases between them. CDR1 is KGHDR and CDR2 is SFDVKD in the germline V gene. The CDR3 runs 16 residues. The CDR3 DNA follows: TGTGCCACCAGTGGTCGGGACTCAACTGGCTACAATGAGCAGTTCTTC. It translates to CATSGRDSTGYNEQFF.

The rearrangement joins TRBV18 to TRBJ2-7, with TRBD1 matching over 7 bases. V shed 5 bases, J shed 0 bases, and the junction held 10 bases outside the gene matches. The CDR3 sequence is 16 residues long. Germline V gene lookup returns CDR1 KGHSH and CDR2 LQKENI. The CDR3 DNA reads as TGTGCCAGCTCAAATAACGGACAGGTCCCCTCCTACGAGCAGTACTTC. This gives the protein CASSNNGQVPSYEQYF.

This chain joins TRBV7-9 and TRBJ1-1; D perhaps matches TRBD1 (6 bases). V lost 5 bases and J lost 0, with 10 bases in between. The germline V gene encodes CDR1 SEHNR and CDR2 FQNEAQ (reference sequence). The CDR3 length is 14 residues. CDR3 nucleotide sequence: TGTGCCAGCAGCGCGGACAGCATGAACACTGAAGCTTTCTTT. Translating it yields CASSADSMNTEAFF.

This chain links TRBV28 with TRBJ1-1, with D possibly being TRBD1 (6 bases). Trimming pared 4 bases from V and 0 bases from J, leaving 12 bases between. CDR3 length: 15 residues. Germline V gives CDR1 MDHEN, CDR2 SYDVKM. CDR3 DNA: TGTGCCAGCAGTTCCTGGACAGTAATGAACACTGAAGCTTTCTTT. This codes for CASSSWTVMNTEAFF. Full variable domain (rest looked up from reference TRBV28 and TRBJ1-1): DVKVTQSSRYLVKRTGEKVFLECVQDMDHENMFWYRQDPGLGLRLIYFSYDVKMKEKGDIPEGYSVSREKKERFSLILESASTNQTSMYLCASSSWTVMNTEAFFGQGTRLTVV.

The chain uses TRBV6-5 and TRBJ2-7, with 9 bases fitting TRBD1. The CDR3 is made up of 15 amino acids. After removal of 5 bases from V and 1 base from J, the junction contained 6 bases not matched to a gene. Germline V CDR1 and CDR2: MNHEY, SVGAGI. The DNA for the CDR3 is TGTGCCAGCAGTCAGCCCGGGACAGGGTCCTACGAGCAGTACTTC. Translating gives CASSQPGTGSYEQYF.

V usage is TRBV18 and J usage is TRBJ2-1; 9 bases are a match to TRBD1. Per germline, CDR1 KGHSH and CDR2 LQKENI. This CDR3 is built from 17 residues. The V segment lost 0 bases and the J segment 5 bases; nucleotides outside the gene matches: 8. The CDR3 sequence: CASSPPFSGQGHNEQFF. The CDR3 DNA reads as TGTGCCAGCTCACCACCGTTTTCCGGACAGGGGCACAATGAGCAGTTCTTC. The whole variable domain, filled in from reference TRBV18 and TRBJ2-1, reads NAGVMQNPRHLVRRRGQEARLRCSPMKGHSHVYWYRQLPEEGLKFMVYLQKENIIDESGMPKERFSAEFPKEGPSILRIQQVVRGDSAAYFCASSPPFSGQGHNEQFFGPGTRLTVL.

The rearrangement links TRBV19 to TRBJ1-1; 7 bases agree with TRBD1. Trimming took 6 bases from V and 0 from J; bases not matched to a gene: 4. CDR3 length: 14 amino acids. Per germline, CDR1 LNHDA and CDR2 SQIVND (reference sequence). CDR3: CASRKTGMNTEAFF. As DNA, the CDR3 is TGTGCCAGTAGGAAGACAGGGATGAACACTGAAGCTTTCTTT.

V usage is TRBV7-9 and J usage is TRBJ2-1, with 9 bases fitting TRBD1. Germline assignment: CDR1 SEHNR and CDR2 FQNEAQ (reference sequence). The CDR3 is 14 amino acids. J lost 7 bases, V lost 4 bases, and 5 bases had no gene match. As DNA, the CDR3 is TGTGCCAGCAGCTACGGGACAGGGAGGAATGAGCAGTTCTTC. Amino acid sequence: CASSYGTGRNEQFF.

V gene TRBV6-5 combines with J gene TRBJ2-7, with TRBD1 matching over 7 bases. This CDR3 is 12 amino acids long. With 10 bases clipped from V and 6 bases from J, the junction kept 9 bases outside the gene matches. In germline, CDR1 is MNHEY, CDR2 SVGAGI. CDR3 amino acids: CATRQGKAEQYF. CDR3 sequence (DNA): TGTGCCACCAGACAGGGAAAGGCCGAGCAGTACTTC.

V gene TRBV30 combines with J gene TRBJ1-1; 8 nucleotides line up with TRBD1. Germline trimming cut 4 bases from V and 0 bases from J; bases unmatched to any gene: 1. Germline loops: CDR1 GTSNPN, CDR2 SVGIG (reference sequence). There are 13 residues in the CDR3. The CDR3 here is CAWTGQVNTEAFF. In DNA, the CDR3 is TGTGCCTGGACGGGACAGGTGAACACTGAAGCTTTCTTT.

This chain joins TRBV19 and TRBJ2-1; 7 bases match TRBD1. The trim removed 3 bases at V and 2 bases at J, leaving 4 bases unmatched. The CDR3 totals 15 residues. Per the germline V gene, CDR1 is LNHDA and CDR2 is SQIVND (reference sequence). CDR3 coding DNA: TGTGCCAGTAGTATTGACAGGGATACCTACAATGAGCAGTTCTTC. This encodes CASSIDRDTYNEQFF.

As DNA, the CDR3 is TGTGCCAGCAGTCGAGGACATTCCTACAATGAGCAGTTCTTC. Its translation is CASSRGHSYNEQFF. The chain carries TRBV27 and TRBJ2-1; TRBD1 is a possible D gene (5 bases). The ends were cut back, 5 bases at V and 1 base at J, with 9 bases in the middle. The CDR3 sequence is 14 residues long. From germline, CDR1 is MNHEY and CDR2 SMNVEV (reference sequence).